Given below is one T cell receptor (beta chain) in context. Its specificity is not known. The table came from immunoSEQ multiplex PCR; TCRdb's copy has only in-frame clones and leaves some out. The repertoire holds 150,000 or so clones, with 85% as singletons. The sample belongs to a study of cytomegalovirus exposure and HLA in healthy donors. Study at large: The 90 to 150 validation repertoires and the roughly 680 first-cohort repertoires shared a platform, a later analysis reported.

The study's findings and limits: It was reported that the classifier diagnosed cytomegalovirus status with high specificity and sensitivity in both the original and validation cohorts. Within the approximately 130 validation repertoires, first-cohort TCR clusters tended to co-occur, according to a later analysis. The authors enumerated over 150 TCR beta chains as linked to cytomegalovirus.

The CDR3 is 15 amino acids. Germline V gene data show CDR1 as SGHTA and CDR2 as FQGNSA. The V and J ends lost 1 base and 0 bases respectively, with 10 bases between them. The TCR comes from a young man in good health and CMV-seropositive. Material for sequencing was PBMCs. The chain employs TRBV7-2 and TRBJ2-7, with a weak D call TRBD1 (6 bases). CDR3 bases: TGTGCCAGCAGCTTAGGGGGGCGTATCTCCTACGAGCAGTACTTC. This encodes CASSLGGRISYEQYF.